Given below is one T cell receptor beta chain in context. Repertoires were generated with immunoSEQ multiplex PCR, while TCRdb's copy carries only in-frame clones and drops some. The table lists more than 70,000 clones, 85% to 90% of them singletons, with around 1.5% in the top ten. This sample is drawn from a study of T cells after somatic rescue of genetic block. The CDR3 is made up of 17 amino acids. The V gene's germline CDR1 is SEHNR and CDR2 FQNEAQ (reference sequence). Trimming left V 6 bases short and J 5 bases short, with 25 bases between. The origin of this receptor is a young woman. Material: peripheral blood mononuclear cells (PBMCs). The V call is TRBV7-9, the J call TRBJ2-5; D remains unclear. CDR3 DNA sequence: TGTGCCAGCAGTCTCCTCGACACCCAATCATTCGTCGAGACCCAGTACTTC. Translated, it gives CASSLLDTQSFVETQYF.